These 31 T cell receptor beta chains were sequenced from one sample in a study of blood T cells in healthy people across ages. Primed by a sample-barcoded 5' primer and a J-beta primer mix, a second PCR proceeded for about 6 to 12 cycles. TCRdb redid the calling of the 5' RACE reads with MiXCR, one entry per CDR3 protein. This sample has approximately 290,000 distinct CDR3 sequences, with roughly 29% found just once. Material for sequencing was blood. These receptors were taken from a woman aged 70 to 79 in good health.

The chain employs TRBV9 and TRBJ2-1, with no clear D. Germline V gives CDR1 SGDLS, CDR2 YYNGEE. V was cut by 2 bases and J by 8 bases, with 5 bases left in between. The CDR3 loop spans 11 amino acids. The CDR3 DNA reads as TGTGCCAGCAGCGTTGACGATGAGCAGTTCTTC. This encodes CASSVDDEQFF. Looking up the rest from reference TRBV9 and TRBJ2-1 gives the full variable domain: DSGVTQTPKHLITATGQRVTLRCSPRSGDLSVYWYQQSLDQGLQFLIQYYNGEERAKGNILERFSAQQFPDLHSELNLSSLELGDSALYFCASSVDDEQFFGPGTRLTVL.

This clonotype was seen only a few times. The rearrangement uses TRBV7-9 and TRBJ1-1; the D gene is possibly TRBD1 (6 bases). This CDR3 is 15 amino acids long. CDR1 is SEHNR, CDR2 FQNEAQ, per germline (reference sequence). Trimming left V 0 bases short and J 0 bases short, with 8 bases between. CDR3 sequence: CASSLAPGVNTEAFF. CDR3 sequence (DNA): TGTGCCAGCAGCTTAGCGCCAGGGGTGAACACTGAAGCTTTCTTT.

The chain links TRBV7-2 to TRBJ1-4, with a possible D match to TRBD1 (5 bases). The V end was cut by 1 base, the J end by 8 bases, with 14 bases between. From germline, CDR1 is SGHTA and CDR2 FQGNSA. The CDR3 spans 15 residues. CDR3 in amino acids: CASSLGAGGNEKLFF. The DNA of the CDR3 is TGTGCCAGCAGCTTAGGAGCGGGGGGGAACGAAAAACTGTTTTTT.

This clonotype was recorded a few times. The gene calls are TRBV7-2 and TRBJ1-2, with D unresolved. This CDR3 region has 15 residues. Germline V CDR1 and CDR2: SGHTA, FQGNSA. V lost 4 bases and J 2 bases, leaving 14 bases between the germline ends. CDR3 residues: CASSSDGKINYGYTF. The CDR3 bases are TGTGCCAGCAGCTCAGATGGGAAAATCAACTATGGCTACACCTTC. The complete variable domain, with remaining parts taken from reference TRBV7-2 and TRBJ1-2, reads GAGVSQSPSNKVTEKGKDVELRCDPISGHTALYWYRQSLGQGLEFLIYFQGNSAPDKSGLPSDRFSAERTGGSVSTLTIQRTQQEDSAVYLCASSSDGKINYGYTFGSGTRLTVV.

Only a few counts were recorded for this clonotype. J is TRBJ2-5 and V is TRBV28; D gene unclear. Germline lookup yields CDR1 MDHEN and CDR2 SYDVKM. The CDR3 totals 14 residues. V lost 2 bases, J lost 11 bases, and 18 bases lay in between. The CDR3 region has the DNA TGTGCCAGCAGTTTACAACCCCCAAGGAACGGGCAGTACTTC. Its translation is CASSLQPPRNGQYF. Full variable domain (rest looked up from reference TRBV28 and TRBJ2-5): DVKVTQSSRYLVKRTGEKVFLECVQDMDHENMFWYRQDPGLGLRLIYFSYDVKMKEKGDIPEGYSVSREKKERFSLILESASTNQTSMYLCASSLQPPRNGQYFGPGTRLLVL.

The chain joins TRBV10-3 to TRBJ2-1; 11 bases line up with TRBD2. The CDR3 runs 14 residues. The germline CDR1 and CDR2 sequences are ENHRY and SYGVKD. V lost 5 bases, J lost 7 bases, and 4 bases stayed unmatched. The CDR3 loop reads CAISQTSGVNEQFF. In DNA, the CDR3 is TGTGCCATCAGTCAGACTAGCGGGGTGAATGAGCAGTTCTTC.

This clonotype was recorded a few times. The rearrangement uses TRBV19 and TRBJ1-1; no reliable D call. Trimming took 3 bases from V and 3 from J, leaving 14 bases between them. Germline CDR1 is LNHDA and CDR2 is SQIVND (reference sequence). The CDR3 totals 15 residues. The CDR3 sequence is CASSMMATGDTEAFF. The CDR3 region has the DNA TGTGCCAGTAGTATGATGGCCACCGGGGACACTGAAGCTTTCTTT. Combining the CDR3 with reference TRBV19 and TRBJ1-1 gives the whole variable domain DGGITQSPKYLFRKEGQNVTLSCEQNLNHDAMYWYRQDPGQGLRLIYYSQIVNDFQKGDIAEGYSVSREKKESFPLTVTSAQKNPTAFYLCASSMMATGDTEAFFGQGTRLTVV.

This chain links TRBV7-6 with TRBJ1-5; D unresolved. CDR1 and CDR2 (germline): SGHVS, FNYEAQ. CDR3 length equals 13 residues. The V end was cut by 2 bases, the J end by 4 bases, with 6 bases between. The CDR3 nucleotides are TGTGCCAGCAGCTTAAATGAGAATCAGCCCCAGCATTTT. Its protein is CASSLNENQPQHF.

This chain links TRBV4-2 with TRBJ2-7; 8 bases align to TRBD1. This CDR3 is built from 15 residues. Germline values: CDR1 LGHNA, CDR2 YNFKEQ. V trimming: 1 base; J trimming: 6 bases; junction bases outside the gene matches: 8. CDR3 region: CASSQVSRTGSEQYF. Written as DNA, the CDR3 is TGTGCCAGCAGCCAAGTTTCCAGGACAGGGAGCGAGCAGTACTTC.

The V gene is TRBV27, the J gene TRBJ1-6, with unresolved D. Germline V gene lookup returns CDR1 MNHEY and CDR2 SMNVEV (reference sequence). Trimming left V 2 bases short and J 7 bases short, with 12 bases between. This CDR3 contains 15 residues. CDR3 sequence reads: CASSLISQTNSPLHF. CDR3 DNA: TGTGCCAGCAGTTTAATATCCCAGACCAATTCACCCCTCCACTTT.

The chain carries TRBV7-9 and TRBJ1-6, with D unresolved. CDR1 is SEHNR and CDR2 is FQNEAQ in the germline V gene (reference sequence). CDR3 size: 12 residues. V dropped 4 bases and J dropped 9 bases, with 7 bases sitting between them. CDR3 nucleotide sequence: TGTGCCAGCAGCTCCTCCCGTTCACCCCTCCACTTT. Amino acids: CASSSSRSPLHF.

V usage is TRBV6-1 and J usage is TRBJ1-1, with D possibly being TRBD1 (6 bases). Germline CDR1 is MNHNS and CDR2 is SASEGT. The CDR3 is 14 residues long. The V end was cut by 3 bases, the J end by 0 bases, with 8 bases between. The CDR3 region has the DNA TGTGCCAGCAGTGACGGACAGATGAACACTGAAGCTTTCTTT. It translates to CASSDGQMNTEAFF.

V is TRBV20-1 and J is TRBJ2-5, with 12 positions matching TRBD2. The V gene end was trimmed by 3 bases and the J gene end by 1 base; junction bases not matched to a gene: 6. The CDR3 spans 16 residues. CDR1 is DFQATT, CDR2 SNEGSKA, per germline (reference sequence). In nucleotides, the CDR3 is TGCAGTGCTAGGCTAACTAGCGGGAGGCCCCAAGAGACCCAGTACTTC. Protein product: CSARLTSGRPQETQYF.

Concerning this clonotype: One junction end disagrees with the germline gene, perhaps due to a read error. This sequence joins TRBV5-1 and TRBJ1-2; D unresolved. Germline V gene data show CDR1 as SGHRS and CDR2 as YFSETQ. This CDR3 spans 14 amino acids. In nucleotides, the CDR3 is TGCGCCAGCAGCTTGATGCAGGCTAACTATGGCTATACCTTC. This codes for CASSLMQANYGYTF.

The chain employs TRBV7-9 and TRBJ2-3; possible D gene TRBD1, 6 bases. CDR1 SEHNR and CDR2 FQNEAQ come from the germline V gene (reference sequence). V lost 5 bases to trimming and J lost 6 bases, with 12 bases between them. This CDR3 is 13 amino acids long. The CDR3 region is CASSTQGFDTQYF. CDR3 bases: TGTGCCAGCAGCACACAGGGTTTTGATACGCAGTATTTT.

This chain's CDR3 is CASSSNSVGETQYF. The CDR3 DNA reads as TGTGCCAGCAGCTCTAACTCTGTCGGAGAGACCCAGTACTTC. The V and J genes are TRBV7-9 and TRBJ2-5; D uncertain. V was pared by 4 bases and J by 4 bases, with 13 bases between. This CDR3 is built from 14 residues. The germline gives CDR1 SEHNR, CDR2 FQNEAQ (reference sequence).

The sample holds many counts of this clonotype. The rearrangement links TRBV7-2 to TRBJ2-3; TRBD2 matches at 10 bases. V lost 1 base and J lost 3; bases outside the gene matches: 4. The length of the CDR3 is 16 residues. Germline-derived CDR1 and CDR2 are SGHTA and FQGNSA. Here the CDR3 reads CASSLGLAGATDTQYF. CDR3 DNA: TGTGCCAGCAGCTTAGGGCTAGCGGGAGCAACAGATACGCAGTATTTT.

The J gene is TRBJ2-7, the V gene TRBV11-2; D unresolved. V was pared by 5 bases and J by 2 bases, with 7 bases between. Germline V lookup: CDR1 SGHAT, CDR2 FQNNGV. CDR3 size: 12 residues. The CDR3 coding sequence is TGTGCCAGCAGCAAGGCAACCTACGAGCAGTACTTC. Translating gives CASSKATYEQYF.

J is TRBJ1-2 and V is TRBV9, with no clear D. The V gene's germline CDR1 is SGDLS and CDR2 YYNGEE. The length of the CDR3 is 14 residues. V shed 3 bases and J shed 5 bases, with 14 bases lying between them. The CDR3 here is CASSAWTGLYGYTF. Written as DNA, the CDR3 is TGTGCCAGCAGCGCATGGACGGGTTTATATGGCTACACCTTC.

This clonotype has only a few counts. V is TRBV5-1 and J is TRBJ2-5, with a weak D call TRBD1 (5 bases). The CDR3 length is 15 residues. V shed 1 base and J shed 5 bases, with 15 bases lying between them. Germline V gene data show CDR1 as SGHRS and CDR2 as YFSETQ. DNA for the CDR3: TGCGCCAGCAGCTTGTCTTCGAAAGGGGATGAGACCCAGTACTTC. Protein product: CASSLSSKGDETQYF.

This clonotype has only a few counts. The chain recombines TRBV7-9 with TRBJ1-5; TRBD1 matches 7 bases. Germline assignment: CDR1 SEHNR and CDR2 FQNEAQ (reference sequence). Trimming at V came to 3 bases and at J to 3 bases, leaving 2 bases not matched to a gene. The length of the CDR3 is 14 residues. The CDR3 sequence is CASSFGTDNQPQHF. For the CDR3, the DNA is TGTGCCAGCAGCTTTGGGACAGACAATCAGCCCCAGCATTTT.

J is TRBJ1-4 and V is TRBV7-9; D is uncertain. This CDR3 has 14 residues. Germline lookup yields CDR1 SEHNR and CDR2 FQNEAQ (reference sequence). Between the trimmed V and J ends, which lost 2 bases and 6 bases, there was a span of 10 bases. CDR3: CASSLIGGDEKLFF. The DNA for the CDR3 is TGTGCCAGCAGCTTAATCGGCGGCGATGAAAAACTGTTTTTT.

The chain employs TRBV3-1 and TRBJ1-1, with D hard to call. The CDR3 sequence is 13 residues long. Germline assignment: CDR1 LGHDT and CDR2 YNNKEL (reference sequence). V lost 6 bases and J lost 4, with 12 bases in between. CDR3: CASRQHLGTEAFF. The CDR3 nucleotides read TGTGCCAGCAGACAGCACTTGGGCACTGAAGCTTTCTTT.

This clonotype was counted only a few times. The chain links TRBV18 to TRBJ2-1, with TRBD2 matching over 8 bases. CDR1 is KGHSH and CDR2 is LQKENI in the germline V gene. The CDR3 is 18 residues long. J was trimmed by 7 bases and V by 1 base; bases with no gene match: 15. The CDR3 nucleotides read TGTGCCAGCTCACCACAGTTTACTAGCGGAGGGGGGAAAAATGAGCAGTTCTTC. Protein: CASSPQFTSGGGKNEQFF.

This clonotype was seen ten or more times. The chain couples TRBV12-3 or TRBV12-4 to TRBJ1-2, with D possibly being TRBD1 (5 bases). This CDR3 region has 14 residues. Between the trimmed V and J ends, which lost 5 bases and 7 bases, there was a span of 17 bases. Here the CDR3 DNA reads TGTGCCAGCAGTCCATTCGCGCAGGGAACTGGCTACACCTTC. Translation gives CASSPFAQGTGYTF.

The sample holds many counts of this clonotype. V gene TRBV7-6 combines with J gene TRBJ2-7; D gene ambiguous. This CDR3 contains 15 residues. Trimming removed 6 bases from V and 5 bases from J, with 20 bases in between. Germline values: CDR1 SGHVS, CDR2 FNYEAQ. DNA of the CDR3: TGTGCCAGCAGTTCCCCCCCGGCAAACGTTCACGAGCAGTACTTC. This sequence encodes CASSSPPANVHEQYF.

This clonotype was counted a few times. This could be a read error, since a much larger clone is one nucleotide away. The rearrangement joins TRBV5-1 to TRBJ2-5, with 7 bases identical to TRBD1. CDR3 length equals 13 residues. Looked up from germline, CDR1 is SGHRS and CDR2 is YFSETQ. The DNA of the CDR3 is TGCGCCAGCAGCTCGGGACAGCAAGAGGCCCAGTACTTC. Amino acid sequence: CASSSGQQEAQYF.

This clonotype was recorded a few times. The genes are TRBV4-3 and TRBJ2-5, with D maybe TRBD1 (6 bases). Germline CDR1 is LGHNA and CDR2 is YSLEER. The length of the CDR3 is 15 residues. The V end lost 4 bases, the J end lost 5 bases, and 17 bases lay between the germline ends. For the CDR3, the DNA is TGCGCCAGCAGCCGAGAAACAGGGACCCGGGAGACCCAGTACTTC. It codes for CASSRETGTRETQYF.

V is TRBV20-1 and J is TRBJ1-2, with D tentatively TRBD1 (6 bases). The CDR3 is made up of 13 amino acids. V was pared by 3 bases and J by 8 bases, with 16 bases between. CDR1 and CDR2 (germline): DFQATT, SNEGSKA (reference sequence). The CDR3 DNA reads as TGCAGTGCTAGGGCCGGGGGGCTGGAGGGCTACACCTTC. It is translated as CSARAGGLEGYTF.

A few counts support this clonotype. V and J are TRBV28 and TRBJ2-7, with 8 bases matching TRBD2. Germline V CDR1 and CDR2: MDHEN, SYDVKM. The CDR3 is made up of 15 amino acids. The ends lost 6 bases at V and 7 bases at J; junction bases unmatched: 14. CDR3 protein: CASSPMGAGAREQYF. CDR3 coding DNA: TGTGCCAGCAGCCCCATGGGAGCGGGAGCTCGGGAGCAGTACTTC.

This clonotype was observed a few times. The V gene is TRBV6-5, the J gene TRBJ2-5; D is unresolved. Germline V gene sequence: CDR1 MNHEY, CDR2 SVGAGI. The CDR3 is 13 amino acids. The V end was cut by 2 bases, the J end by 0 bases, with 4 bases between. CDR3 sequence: CASSYTYQETQYF. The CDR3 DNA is TGTGCCAGCAGTTACACGTACCAAGAGACCCAGTACTTC.